The entry that follows covers one T cell receptor beta chain sequence. Methods used by the authors: Amplification from reference gene primers served as the basis for estimated nucleated cell counts. This table comes from immunoSEQ multiplex PCR, and its TCRdb copy is limited to in-frame clones, with some not included. The V and J calls and clone size are taken from that table; D and trimming were inferred from the DNA. The data show about 220,000 clones, with around 80% seen just once and 9.7% held by the top ten. The sample is drawn from a study of blood T cell repertoires in COVID-19. Study information: COVID-19 samples, acute and convalescent, were from the United States, Italy and Spain. Sources were T cells, B-cell-depleted T cells, or PBMCs; the material itself was cDNA or gDNA.

CDR3 size: 12 residues. V lost 4 bases to trimming and J lost 5 bases, with 7 bases between them. From germline, CDR1 is ENHRY and CDR2 SYGVKD. The receptor comes from a man aged 45-65 years with active or convalescent COVID-19. V and J are TRBV10-3 and TRBJ2-3; no clear D gene. Source material: peripheral blood. The CDR3 sequence: CAISARGDTQYF. CDR3 coding DNA: TGTGCCATCAGTGCTAGAGGAGATACGCAGTATTTT.